This paragraph reports one T cell receptor (beta chain). This CDR3 has 13 residues. The germline CDR1 and CDR2 sequences are KGHDR and SFDVKD. V lost 0 bases, J lost 8 bases, and 9 bases lay in between. This sample is part of a study of CD8+CD57+ T cells in acquired aplastic anemia. Patients who underwent sequencing had shown CD8+CD57+ cell expansion by flow cytometry. The use of genomic DNA as template underpinned the TCR beta VDJ and CDR3 profiling. MiXCR, run by TCRdb on the reads, gives a single entry per CDR3 protein. The sample has roughly 160,000 distinct CDR3 sequences, over 70% seen once. The chain is built from TRBV24-1 and TRBJ1-2; D is unresolved. The receptor comes from a human donor with aplastic anemia. Sequencing was done on a sample of sorted CD4+, CD8+, or CD8+CD57+ T cells (not recorded which) from PBMCs. CDR3 nucleotide sequence: TGTGCCACCAGTGATTTGATGGGGAAGGGCTACACCTTC. Protein sequence: CATSDLMGKGYTF.